Here is one T cell receptor beta chain with its context. This sample is part of a study of cytomegalovirus exposure and HLA in healthy donors. V gave up 6 bases and J gave up 5 bases, with 18 bases separating them. Germline CDR1 MNHNS, CDR2 SASEGT. This CDR3 is built from 15 residues. The PCR made use of 60 Vbeta and 13 Jbeta primers. TCRdb's copy holds only in-frame clones and misses some; the assay was immunoSEQ multiplex PCR. The specimen's table records 100,000 to 150,000 clones. This receptor was taken from a man younger than 45 in good health and CMV-seronegative. Source material: PBMCs. This chain connects TRBV6-1 to TRBJ2-3; D may be TRBD1 (5 bases). Here the CDR3 reads CASRDGARVGDTQYF. The CDR3 DNA reads as TGTGCCAGCAGAGATGGGGCCAGGGTAGGAGATACGCAGTATTTT.